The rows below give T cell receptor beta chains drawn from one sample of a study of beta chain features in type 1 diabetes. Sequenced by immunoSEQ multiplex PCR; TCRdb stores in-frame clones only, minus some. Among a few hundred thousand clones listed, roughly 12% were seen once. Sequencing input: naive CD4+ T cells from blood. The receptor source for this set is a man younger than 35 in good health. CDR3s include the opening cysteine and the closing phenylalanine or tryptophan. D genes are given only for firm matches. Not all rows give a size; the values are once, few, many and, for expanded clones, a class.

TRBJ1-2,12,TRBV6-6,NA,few,TGTGCCAGCAGGACAGACCCCTATGGCTACACCTTC,CASRTDPYGYTF
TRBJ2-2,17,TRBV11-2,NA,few,TGTGCCAGCAGCTTAACTAGCTCGGGACTGAGCACCGGGGAGCTGTTTTTT,CASSLTSSGLSTGELFF
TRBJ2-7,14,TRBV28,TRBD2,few,TGTGCCAGCAGCGGGGGGGGTGTCGGCTACGAGCAGTACTTC,CASSGGGVGYEQYF
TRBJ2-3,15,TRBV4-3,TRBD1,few,TGCGCCAGCAGCCCGGACAGGGAAAGCACAGATACGCAGTATTTT,CASSPDRESTDTQYF
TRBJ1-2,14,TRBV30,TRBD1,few,TGTGCCTGGAGTGCCGGTGGACAGGGGAGTGGCTACACCTTC,CAWSAGGQGSGYTF
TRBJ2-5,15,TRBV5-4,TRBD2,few,TGTGCCAGCAGCTTGGGGGCTAGCGGGGGAGAGACCCAGTACTTC,CASSLGASGGETQYF
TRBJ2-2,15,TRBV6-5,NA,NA,TGTGCCAGCAGTTACTACCAGATTAACACCGGGGAGCTGTTTTTT,CASSYYQINTGELFF
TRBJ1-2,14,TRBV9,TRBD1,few,TGTGCCAGCAGCCCCCGGGACAGGGTTAGCGGCTACACCTTC,CASSPRDRVSGYTF
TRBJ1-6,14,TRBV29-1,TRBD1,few,TGCAGCGTTTCCGGGACAGGCCCTAATTCACCCCTCCACTTT,CSVSGTGPNSPLHF
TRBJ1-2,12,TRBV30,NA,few,TGTGCCTGGAAGCTGAACCTCTATGGCTACACCTTC,CAWKLNLYGYTF
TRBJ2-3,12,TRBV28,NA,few,TGTGCCAGCAGTCCCCTCGGGGATACGCAGTATTTT,CASSPLGDTQYF
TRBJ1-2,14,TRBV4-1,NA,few,TGCGCCAGCAGCCAAGCATCAGGGATGTATGGCTACACCTTC,CASSQASGMYGYTF
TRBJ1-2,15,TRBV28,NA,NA,TGTGCCAGCAGTTTATTAGGACAGAAAGTCTATGGCTACACCTTC,CASSLLGQKVYGYTF
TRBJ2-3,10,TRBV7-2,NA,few,TGTGCCAGCAGCTTGGGCACGCAGTATTTT,CASSLGTQYF
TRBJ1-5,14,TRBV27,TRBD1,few,TGTGCCAGCAGTTTCCCAGGGGGAAATCAGCCCCAGCATTTT,CASSFPGGNQPQHF
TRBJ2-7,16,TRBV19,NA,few,TGTGCCAGTAGTATAGCAGCACAGGGAAGCTCCTACGAGCAGTACTTC,CASSIAAQGSSYEQYF
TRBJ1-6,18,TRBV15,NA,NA,TGTGCCACCAGCAGAGATGGGGGGTGGGTGGCCTATAATTCACCCCTCCACTTT,CATSRDGGWVAYNSPLHF
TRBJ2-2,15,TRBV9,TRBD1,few,TGTGCCAGCAGCGTGAGGGACAGTTACACCGGGGAGCTGTTTTTT,CASSVRDSYTGELFF
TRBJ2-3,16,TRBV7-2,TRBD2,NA,TGTGCCAGCAGCTTAGATAACTGGGACGGGAGGGTCACGCAGTATTTT,CASSLDNWDGRVTQYF
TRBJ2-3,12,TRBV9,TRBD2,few,TGTGCCAGCAGCGGGAGGGTGGGACTAATAGATTTT,CASSGRVGLIDF
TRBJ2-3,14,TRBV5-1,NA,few,TGCGCCAGCAGTCAAGGACAGTCCACAGATACGCAGTATTTT,CASSQGQSTDTQYF
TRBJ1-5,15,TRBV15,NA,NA,TGTGCCACCAGCAGAGAGGCGACGGGTGTTCAGCCCCAGCATTTT,CATSREATGVQPQHF
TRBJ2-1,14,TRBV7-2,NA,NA,TGTGCCAGCAGCCCCTGGGAGACATTGAATGAGCAGTTCTTC,CASSPWETLNEQFF
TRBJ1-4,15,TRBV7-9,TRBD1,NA,TGTGCCAGCAGCTTATTAGGGGGCACTAATGAAAAACTGTTTTTT,CASSLLGGTNEKLFF
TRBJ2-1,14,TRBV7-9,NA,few,TGTGCCAGCAGGAGTCGGACAGTCCACAATGAGCAGTTCTTC,CASRSRTVHNEQFF
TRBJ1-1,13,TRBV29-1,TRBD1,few,TGCAGCGTTGAACTACGACAGGGAACTGAAGCTTTCTTT,CSVELRQGTEAFF
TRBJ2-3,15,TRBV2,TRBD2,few,TGTGCCAGCAGTGATTTCCTAGCGGGGGACGGTACGCAGTATTTT,CASSDFLAGDGTQYF
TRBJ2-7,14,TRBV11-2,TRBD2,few,TGTGCCAGCAGCTTGGGACTAGCGGTCTACGAGCAGTACTTC,CASSLGLAVYEQYF